The entry below gives a single TCR beta chain sequence along with its context. The data were obtained in a study of blood T cell repertoires in COVID-19. Overall study: Samples taken during acute and convalescent COVID-19 were collected in the United States, Italy and Spain.

TCRdb's table, derived via immunoSEQ multiplex PCR, lists solely in-frame clones and lacks some. This sample has hundreds of thousands of clones; 75% to 90% occur once, and the top ten carry about 0.26%. Germline V gene lookup returns CDR1 MGHRA and CDR2 YSYEKL. The CDR3 has 13 residues. The V gene lost 1 base and the J gene lost 4 bases, with 7 bases spanning the gap. V is TRBV4-1 and J is TRBJ1-2; no definite D call. This TCR was recovered from a woman younger than 30 with acute or convalescent COVID-19. The sequencing input was peripheral blood. The CDR3 is CASSQAGTYGYTF. The CDR3 bases are TGCGCCAGCAGCCAAGCAGGTACCTATGGCTACACCTTC.